The rows below give T cell receptor beta chains drawn from one sample of a study of technical replicates of blood from four donors. Data came from immunoSEQ multiplex PCR; TCRdb stores just in-frame clones and leaves some out. The sample includes about 82,000 clones, 85% to 95% of them seen just once. Sequenced sample: T cells isolated from PBMCs. The receptors were sampled from a human donor in good health. Both conserved end residues are part of each CDR3. The D gene is left open where the match is weak.

j_gene | d_gene | v_gene | CDR3aa | CDR3nt
TRBJ2-7 | TRBD2 | TRBV7-2 | CASSFLAGETPEQYF | TGTGCCAGCAGCTTCCTAGCGGGAGAAACTCCCGAGCAGTACTTC
TRBJ2-2 | TRBD2 | TRBV9 | CASSVELAGGTGELFF | TGTGCCAGCAGCGTAGAGCTAGCGGGAGGGACCGGGGAGCTGTTTTTT
TRBJ1-5 | TRBD1 | TRBV5-5 | CASSLRTGDNQPQHF | TGTGCCAGCAGCTTAAGGACAGGGGACAATCAGCCCCAGCATTTT
TRBJ2-7 | - | TRBV15 | CATTEELGGVEQYF | TGTGCCACCACAGAGGAACTAGGCGGTGTCGAGCAGTACTTC
TRBJ2-1 | - | TRBV19 | CASSIGGLKNNEQFF | TGTGCCAGTAGTATCGGGGGGCTGAAAAACAATGAGCAGTTCTTC
TRBJ2-1 | - | TRBV5-1 | CASSFRTQRGYNEQFF | TGCGCCAGCAGCTTCAGGACTCAACGGGGCTACAATGAGCAGTTCTTC
TRBJ2-1 | TRBD1 | TRBV4-2 | CASSPQGQPYNEQFF | TGTGCCAGCAGCCCCCAGGGACAGCCGTACAATGAGCAGTTCTTC
TRBJ2-6 | TRBD1 | TRBV12-5 | CASGLSGQGAKAGASEGANVLTF | TGTGCTAGTGGTTTGTCCGGACAGGGGGCGAAAGCGGGAGCCTCCGAGGGGGCCAACGTCCTGACTTTC
TRBJ1-5 | - | TRBV6-6 | CASREENQPQHF | TGTGCCAGCAGGGAGGAAAATCAGCCCCAGCATTTT
TRBJ2-7 | - | TRBV28 | CASSSGHWSSYEQYF | TGTGCCAGCAGTTCCGGACACTGGAGCTCCTACGAGCAGTACTTC